This T cell receptor (beta chain) appears in the sequencing data of a study of monozygotic twins with inflammatory bowel disease. Findings of the study overall: Heterogeneous immunosuppressive treatment regimens may have introduced variability into patient repertoires. Using the inverse Simpson index, IBD patients had lower TCRbeta diversity than healthy co-twins.

A word on this clonotype: The antigen is not known.

Blood samples, whole and unsorted for T cells, yielded the isolated total RNA. Germline V CDR1 and CDR2: DFQATT, SNEGSKA (reference sequence). The CDR3 totals 14 residues. Starting material for each TCR library was roughly 3,300 ng of total RNA. Each CDR3 protein gets one entry in TCRdb, which reprocessed the 5' RACE reads and gives no DNA. This table lists about 85,000 distinct CDR3 sequences. The sequencing input was blood. V usage is TRBV20-1 and J usage is TRBJ2-2; absent DNA, TCRdb's TRBD1 call cannot be checked. The clonotype originates from a human donor with ulcerative colitis or Crohn's disease, or a healthy co-twin of an affected twin (not recorded which). CDR3: CSARQGANTGELFF.